This is a list of T cell receptor beta chains from one sample in a study of Japanese encephalitis immunity and Zika vaccine responses. TCRdb re-analysed the 5' RACE reads in MiXCR, keeping a single row per CDR3 protein. The sample records under 450 distinct CDR3 sequences, about 4.5% being singletons. This specimen consisted of antigen-activated CD4+ T cells from blood, cultured, obtained during a Zika inactivated vaccine study. Receptor source: an adult woman who received an inactivated Zika virus vaccine. Each CDR3 is given with its conserved first and last residue. Fields, in order: clone size, V gene, J gene, CDR3 length, D gene, CDR3 DNA, CDR3 protein. A D gene is named only where the DNA matches it firmly. Clone size, where shown, is once, few, many, or a class for clones that have expanded.

medium-sized,TRBV5-4,TRBJ1-2,12,-,TGTGCCAGCAGCCAAACAGGGCTTGGCTACACCTTC,CASSQTGLGYTF
many,TRBV11-3,TRBJ2-2,16,-,TGTGCCAGCAGCTTAGGTCTGGAGGGGAACACCGGGGAGCTGTTTTTT,CASSLGLEGNTGELFF
medium-sized,TRBV10-2,TRBJ1-4,13,-,TGCGCCACCTTCCAGGTCCCACTATCGGAACTGTTTTTT,CATFQVPLSELFF
hyperexpanded,TRBV20-1,TRBJ1-5,12,-,TGCAGTGCTAGATATAGCAATCAGCCCCAGCATTTT,CSARYSNQPQHF
-,TRBV3-1,TRBJ1-2,15,-,TGTGCCAGCAGCCAAAGCTCAGGGGCTAACTATGGCTACACCTTC,CASSQSSGANYGYTF
large,TRBV2,TRBJ2-1,14,-,TGTGCCAGCAGTGACCGGACAGTTGCCAATGAGCAGTTCTTC,CASSDRTVANEQFF
many,TRBV5-1,TRBJ2-1,14,-,TGCGCCAGCCAGATAGTTGGCTTAGACGGTGAGCAGTTCTTC,CASQIVGLDGEQFF
large,TRBV4-1,TRBJ2-2,16,TRBD1,TGCGCCAGCAGCCAAAGAGACAGGGGGCTTAGCGGGGAGCTGTTTTTT,CASSQRDRGLSGELFF
medium-sized,TRBV6-1,TRBJ1-5,14,TRBD1,TGTGCCAGCCTCGACAGGGGACGAGATCAGCCCCAGCATTTT,CASLDRGRDQPQHF
medium-sized,TRBV27,TRBJ1-4,18,TRBD1,TGTGCCAGCAGTGCCACGGGACAGGGGTTTACAACTAATGAAAAACTGTTTTTT,CASSATGQGFTTNEKLFF
medium-sized,TRBV21-1,TRBJ1-2,14,-,TGTGCCAGCAGCAAGAGGGTCAGGGGGCAGGGCTACACCTTC,CASSKRVRGQGYTF
-,TRBV24-1,TRBJ2-1,16,TRBD2,TGTGCCACCAGTGAATCGCAGCGGGGGGGGTGGGATGAGCAGTTCTTC,CATSESQRGGWDEQFF
medium-sized,TRBV6-1,TRBJ2-5,15,-,TGTGCCAGCAGTGTAAGCCATACCTTGTGGGAGACCCAGTACTTC,CASSVSHTLWETQYF
medium-sized,TRBV20-1,TRBJ1-1,11,-,TGCCACCTCCTTAGGACAGATGAAGCTTTCTTT,CHLLRTDEAFF
large,TRBV25-1,TRBJ1-4,16,TRBD1,TGTGCCAGCAGTGAATTAGGGACAGGGGCTGGTGAAAAACTGTTTTTT,CASSELGTGAGEKLFF
medium-sized,TRBV30,TRBJ1-6,11,-,TGTGCCTGGAGGGGTAATTCACCCCTCCACTTT,CAWRGNSPLHF
medium-sized,TRBV5-6,TRBJ2-3,14,-,TGTGCCAGCAGCTTGGGTGACCGCTTTAAGACGCAGTATTTT,CASSLGDRFKTQYF
medium-sized,TRBV30,TRBJ2-2,15,-,TGTGCCTGGGTTCCGACTAGTAGTAGCACCGGGGAGCTGTTTTTT,CAWVPTSSSTGELFF
medium-sized,TRBV27,TRBJ1-1,17,TRBD1,TGTGCCAGCAGTCCCCTCCATAAAACAGGGGGATACACTGAAGCTTTCTTT,CASSPLHKTGGYTEAFF
medium-sized,TRBV24-1,TRBJ2-3,15,-,TGTGCCACCAGTGATTTTTCCAGGGGAGGAGATACGCAGTATTTT,CATSDFSRGGDTQYF
medium-sized,TRBV24-1,TRBJ2-1,15,TRBD2,TGTGCCACCAGTGGTGGTAGCGGGAGGTACAATGAGCAGTTCTTC,CATSGGSGRYNEQFF
large,TRBV7-9,TRBJ1-2,15,-,TGTGCCAGCAGCCTCCGGGACAACCTCTCCAATGGCTACACCTTC,CASSLRDNLSNGYTF
medium-sized,TRBV9,TRBJ2-3,16,TRBD2,TGTGCCAGCAGCTTCCGGGAGGGTTCTAGCACAGATACGCAGTATTTT,CASSFREGSSTDTQYF
medium-sized,TRBV10-2,TRBJ2-7,13,-,TGCGCCAGCAGTGCAGGGGACAAATACGAGCAGTACTTC,CASSAGDKYEQYF
-,TRBV5-3,TRBJ2-7,12,-,TGTGTCAGAAGCTTGGATGTGTACGAGCAGTACTTC,CVRSLDVYEQYF
few,TRBV3-1,TRBJ2-2,15,-,TGTGCCAGCAGCCAAGATGCCTCGAACACCGGGGAGCTGTTTTTT,CASSQDASNTGELFF
large,TRBV2,TRBJ2-3,15,-,TGTGCCAGCAGTGAAGGAAAAAGGAGCACAGATACGCAGTATTTT,CASSEGKRSTDTQYF
large,TRBV24-1,TRBJ2-1,18,-,TGTGCCACCAGCCGACAAGTCGGGGCTGGGAGCTCCTACAATGAGCAGTTCTTC,CATSRQVGAGSSYNEQFF
few,TRBV5-6,TRBJ2-5,15,TRBD2,TGTGCCAGCAGCTTGCAACTAGCGGGTGCAGAGACCCAGTACTTC,CASSLQLAGAETQYF
medium-sized,TRBV28,TRBJ2-1,14,-,TGTGCCAGCAGTTTCCGGGACTCGTACAATGAGCAGTTCTTC,CASSFRDSYNEQFF
medium-sized,TRBV5-1,TRBJ2-1,13,-,TGCGCCAGCAGCTTGAATGTAATCAATGAGCAGTTCTTC,CASSLNVINEQFF
large,TRBV4-1,TRBJ1-1,17,-,TGCGCCAGCAGCCAAGCTCGGGTCGGAGCTCGGGGAACTGAAGCTTTCTTT,CASSQARVGARGTEAFF
medium-sized,TRBV7-3,TRBJ2-1,14,-,TGTGCCAGCAGCTCCGGACGGAACCACAATGAGCAGTTCTTC,CASSSGRNHNEQFF
-,TRBV7-8,TRBJ1-1,15,-,TGTGCCAGCAGCTTAGGTCGGTATTCCAACACTGAAGCTTTCTTT,CASSLGRYSNTEAFF
medium-sized,TRBV28,TRBJ2-6,16,-,TGTGCCAGCAGTTTATTTGCAGGGTCTGGGGCCAACGTCCTGACTTTC,CASSLFAGSGANVLTF
large,TRBV6-5,TRBJ1-1,15,-,TGTGCCAGCAGTTACTCGAGGCGGGTGAACACTGAAGCTTTCTTT,CASSYSRRVNTEAFF
large,TRBV28,TRBJ1-5,17,TRBD1,TGTGCCAGCAGTCCAGGAGGCAGGGGGTCCTACAATCAGCCCCAGCATTTT,CASSPGGRGSYNQPQHF
large,TRBV5-8,TRBJ2-7,16,TRBD1,TGTGCCAGCAGCGCGCTGCACAGGGGTGGCTCCTACGAGCAGTACTTC,CASSALHRGGSYEQYF
medium-sized,TRBV20-1,TRBJ2-7,16,TRBD2,TGCAGTGCTCTTCCGGGGGGTCTGGACCTACTCTACGAGCAGTACTTC,CSALPGGLDLLYEQYF
few,TRBV12-3/TRBV12-4,TRBJ1-5,13,-,TGTGCCAGCAGCTTAAACAGGAATCAGCCCCAGCATTTT,CASSLNRNQPQHF